The 13 T cell receptor beta chains below were found in one sample sequenced in a study of blood T cell repertoires in COVID-19. TCRdb's copy holds only in-frame clones and misses some; the assay was immunoSEQ multiplex PCR. The repertoire holds about 73,000 clones, about 80% seen once, with approximately 27% in the top ten. Sequenced sample: peripheral blood. The receptors stem from a human donor in a cohort sampled during active COVID-19.

The gene calls are TRBV28 and TRBJ1-5; D uncertain. V was pared by 6 bases and J by 7 bases, with 16 bases between. In germline, CDR1 is MDHEN, CDR2 SYDVKM. The CDR3 covers 14 residues. CDR3 protein: CASSPGGERQPQHF. The CDR3 DNA sequence: TGTGCCAGCAGCCCCGGCGGGGAAAGGCAGCCCCAGCATTTT.

V gene TRBV6-5 combines with J gene TRBJ1-1, with 9 bases that match TRBD1. This CDR3 is 14 amino acids long. CDR1 and CDR2 from the germline V gene are MNHEY and SVGAGI. V shed 4 bases, J shed 6 bases, and the junction held 6 bases outside the gene matches. This chain's CDR3 is CASSWGQGSPEAFF. CDR3 nucleotide sequence: TGTGCCAGCAGTTGGGGACAGGGCTCACCTGAAGCTTTCTTT.

V gene TRBV7-9 combines with J gene TRBJ2-2; 8 positions agree with TRBD1. The trim removed 5 bases at V and 1 base at J, leaving 3 bases unmatched. The CDR3 totals 15 residues. Germline CDR1 reads SEHNR; CDR2 reads FQNEAQ (reference sequence). CDR3 sequence reads: CASSGGQGNTGELFF. The CDR3 DNA sequence: TGTGCCAGCAGCGGCGGACAGGGGAACACCGGGGAGCTGTTTTTT.

About this clone: One junction end disagrees with the germline gene, perhaps due to a read error. The rearrangement joins TRBV2 to TRBJ1-2, with a tentative D call TRBD1 (6 bases). CDR3 length equals 13 residues. Germline assignment: CDR1 SNHLY and CDR2 FYNNEI. This CDR3 reads CASSEMGTTIISF. The CDR3 DNA follows: TGTGCCAGCAGTGAGATGGGGACAACGATTATATCCTTC.

The chain uses TRBV2 and TRBJ2-1, with 8 nucleotides matching TRBD1. The germline V gene encodes CDR1 SNHLY and CDR2 FYNNEI. This CDR3 is built from 17 residues. Trimming took 5 bases from V and 3 from J; bases not matched to a gene: 12. DNA of the CDR3: TGTGCCAGCAGTACGCCCAAGGACAGGGTGGTCTACAATGAGCAGTTCTTC. It yields the protein CASSTPKDRVVYNEQFF.

This clone was detected only a few times. The chain couples TRBV5-1 to TRBJ2-5; 7 bases agree with TRBD1. The V gene's germline CDR1 is SGHRS and CDR2 YFSETQ. The CDR3 is 15 residues long. The junction had 4 bases not matched to a gene; V was cut back by 0 bases and J by 2 bases. CDR3 region: CASSLGGTAQETQYF. CDR3 coding DNA: TGCGCCAGCAGCTTGGGTGGGACAGCACAAGAGACCCAGTACTTC.

V is TRBV6-1 and J is TRBJ1-2; possibly TRBD1 for D (6 bases). The CDR3 is 16 amino acids. Deletions cut 3 bases from V and 5 bases from J, with 19 bases between. Germline V gene sequence: CDR1 MNHNS, CDR2 SASEGT. CDR3 in amino acids: CASSDPGLGRGYGYTF. The CDR3 DNA reads TGTGCCAGCAGTGACCCTGGGCTGGGCAGGGGTTATGGCTACACCTTC.

The chain recombines TRBV28 with TRBJ2-7, with D possibly being TRBD2 (6 bases). This CDR3 has 15 amino acids. The V and J ends lost 7 bases and 5 bases respectively, with 21 bases between them. Germline-derived CDR1 and CDR2 are MDHEN and SYDVKM. The CDR3 spells CASISPGGQLDEQYF. DNA of the CDR3: TGTGCCAGCATCTCTCCTGGAGGGCAGTTGGACGAGCAGTACTTC.

Note on this clone: One end of the junction is discordant with germline, which a read error may explain. This chain joins TRBV6-5 and TRBJ1-1; TRBD1 might be the D (6 bases). The germline gives CDR1 MNHEY, CDR2 SVGAGI. CDR3 length equals 14 residues. The CDR3 protein is CASSNRALKTEAFF. The CDR3 coding sequence is TGTGCCAGCAGCAACAGGGCTTTGAAGACTGAAGCTTTCTTT.

The rearrangement uses TRBV11-3 and TRBJ1-2; 11 bases match TRBD1. The V and J ends lost 5 bases and 3 bases, in that order; junction bases with no gene match: 5. Germline loops: CDR1 SGHNT, CDR2 YENEEA. This CDR3 is 15 amino acids long. The CDR3, as DNA: TGTGCCAGCAGCCGTGCGGGACAGGGGGACTATGGCTACACCTTC. Protein: CASSRAGQGDYGYTF.

There are a few counts of this clone. The chain recombines TRBV5-4 with TRBJ1-1, with D possibly matching TRBD1 (5 bases). The CDR3 has 14 amino acids. Germline V gives CDR1 SGHNT, CDR2 YYREEE (reference sequence). Trimming removed 0 bases from V and 1 base from J, with 7 bases in between. The CDR3 reads CASSLARANTEAFF. The CDR3 DNA sequence: TGTGCCAGCAGCTTGGCCAGGGCGAACACTGAAGCTTTCTTT.

This rearrangement joins TRBV19 to TRBJ1-2; the D gene is possibly TRBD1 (5 bases). CDR3 length equals 14 residues. V gave up 7 bases and J gave up 2 bases, with 14 bases separating them. CDR1 and CDR2 from the germline V gene are LNHDA and SQIVND (reference sequence). The CDR3 protein is CASTTRRGNYGYTF. CDR3 bases: TGTGCCAGTACGACGAGGAGGGGAAACTATGGCTACACCTTC.

A single count supports this clone. The gene calls are TRBV27 and TRBJ1-6; TRBD1 matches at 7 bases. After removal of 5 bases from V and 7 bases from J, the junction contained 14 bases not matched to a gene. Germline V gene data show CDR1 as MNHEY and CDR2 as SMNVEV (reference sequence). CDR3 length: 17 amino acids. CDR3 sequence reads: CASSPRTGEFLNSPLHF. Here the CDR3 DNA reads TGTGCCAGCAGTCCGAGGACAGGAGAGTTTTTAAATTCACCCCTCCACTTT.